This T cell receptor (beta chain) was captured in a study of blood T cell repertoires in COVID-19. Study-level background: The United States, Italy and Spain were the sources of the acute and convalescent COVID-19 samples. T cells, B-cell-depleted T cells, or PBMCs provided the cDNA or gDNA that served as material.

All enrollees were roughly 18 to 89 years old and from approximately 24 US areas. Cohort assignment relied on participant-reported clinical history. Produced via immunoSEQ multiplex PCR; TCRdb's table is partial and in-frame only. The sample gives some 200,000 clones, 70% to 85% of which show up once; about 1.3% is in the top ten. There are 16 residues in the CDR3. The junction had 6 bases not matched to a gene; V was cut back by 1 base and J by 3 bases. From germline, CDR1 is SEHNR and CDR2 FQNEAQ (reference sequence). The J gene is TRBJ2-1, the V gene TRBV7-9; 7 positions agree with TRBD2. The sample consisted of PBMCs or T cells enriched from blood (not recorded which). The source of this sequence is a woman between 40 and 55 years old with acute COVID-19. CDR3 bases: TGTGCCAGCAGCTTAGATCTCCGGGAGGTCTACAATGAGCAGTTCTTC. It encodes CASSLDLREVYNEQFF.